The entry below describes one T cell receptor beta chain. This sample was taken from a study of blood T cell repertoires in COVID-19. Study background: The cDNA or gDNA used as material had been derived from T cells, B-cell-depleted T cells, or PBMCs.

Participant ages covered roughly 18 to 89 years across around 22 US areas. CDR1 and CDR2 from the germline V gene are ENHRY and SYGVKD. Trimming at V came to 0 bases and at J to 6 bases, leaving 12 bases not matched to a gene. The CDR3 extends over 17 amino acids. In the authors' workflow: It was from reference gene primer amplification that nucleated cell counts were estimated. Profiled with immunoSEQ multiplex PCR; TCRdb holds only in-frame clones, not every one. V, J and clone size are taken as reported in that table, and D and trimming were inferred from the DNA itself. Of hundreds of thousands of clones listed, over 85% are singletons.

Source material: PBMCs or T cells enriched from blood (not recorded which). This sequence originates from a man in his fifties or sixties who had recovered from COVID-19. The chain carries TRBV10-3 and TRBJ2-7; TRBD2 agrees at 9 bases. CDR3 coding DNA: TGTGCCATCAGTGAGTCATTGGTGGCGGGAGGGCCGGGCGAGCAGTACTTC. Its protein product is CAISESLVAGGPGEQYF.